The 19 T cell receptor beta chains listed next were all sequenced from one sample in a study of molecular identifiers for immune sequencing clone quantification. MiXCR, applied by TCRdb to the PCR reads, yields one record per CDR3 protein. The table lists tens of thousands of distinct CDR3 sequences, less than 20% of them singletons. Sequencing used naive CD8+ T cells from blood, with Jurkat cell RNA spiked in. The subset: FACS-sorted CD8+CD4-CCR7+CD45RA+ naive T cells. These receptors were taken from a human donor in good health. Some libraries in this study had Jurkat cell RNA spiked in.

This clonotype was seen at least ten times. V and J are TRBV20-1 and TRBJ2-3; D unresolved. This CDR3 is built from 14 residues. The V and J ends lost 3 bases and 2 bases respectively, with 12 bases between them. The germline V gene has CDR1 DFQATT and CDR2 SNEGSKA (reference sequence). CDR3 in amino acids: CSARGHYPTDTQYF. As DNA, the CDR3 is TGCAGTGCTAGGGGTCACTACCCCACAGATACGCAGTATTTT.

In the case of this clonotype: At one end the junction does not follow the germline gene, possibly because of a read error. This chain links TRBV7-9 with TRBJ2-7, with a weak D call TRBD2 (5 bases). The germline V gene encodes CDR1 SEHNR and CDR2 FQNEAQ (reference sequence). CDR3 length equals 14 residues. The CDR3 DNA reads TGTGCCAGCAGCTTGGGGTCGGGAAACTACGAGCAGCACTTC. It specifies CASSLGSGNYEQHF.

This clonotype was seen ten or more times. V usage is TRBV2 and J usage is TRBJ2-7; D is ambiguous. The germline CDR1 and CDR2 sequences are SNHLY and FYNNEI. This CDR3 has 15 amino acids. V was clipped by 5 bases and J by 0 bases, with 14 bases between them. CDR3 in DNA: TGTGCCAGCAGTAGCCGAAGCGAGAGCTCCTACGAGCAGTACTTC. This sequence encodes CASSSRSESSYEQYF.

This clonotype appeared many times. This chain joins TRBV11-3 and TRBJ2-3, with D hard to call. The CDR3 extends over 13 amino acids. Germline V CDR1 and CDR2: SGHNT, YENEEA. V was trimmed by 1 base and J by 6 bases, leaving 8 bases between them. The CDR3 sequence is CASSLVEEDTQYF. The CDR3 bases are TGTGCCAGCAGCTTAGTCGAGGAGGATACGCAGTATTTT.

This clonotype was detected ten times or more. This chain links TRBV7-9 with TRBJ2-7, with TRBD2 matching 8 bases. Germline lookup yields CDR1 SEHNR and CDR2 FQNEAQ (reference sequence). The CDR3 totals 16 residues. With 5 bases clipped from V and 4 bases from J, the junction kept 13 bases outside the gene matches. CDR3 in DNA: TGTGCCAGCAGCGCCCGCGGGGGGCTCTCTTTATACGAGCAGTACTTC. This sequence encodes CASSARGGLSLYEQYF. The variable domain in full, with the rest retrieved from reference TRBV7-9 and TRBJ2-7, is DTGVSQNPRHKITKRGQNVTFRCDPISEHNRLYWYRQTLGQGPEFLTYFQNEAQLEKSRLLSDRFSAERPKGSFSTLEIQRTEQGDSAMYLCASSARGGLSLYEQYFGPGTRLTVT.

This clonotype has a handful of counts. The chain has TRBV4-1 and TRBJ1-6; tentatively, D is TRBD1 (5 bases). This CDR3 has 15 residues. The V and J ends lost 1 base and 10 bases respectively, with 14 bases between them. Germline V gives CDR1 MGHRA, CDR2 YSYEKL. The CDR3 here is CASSQVVTGESPLHF. The CDR3 nucleotides read TGCGCCAGCAGCCAAGTTGTCACAGGTGAATCACCCCTCCACTTT.

This clonotype came up many times. V gene TRBV27 combines with J gene TRBJ2-3; 12 positions agree with TRBD2. The CDR3 has 17 amino acids. The V gene's germline CDR1 is MNHEY and CDR2 SMNVEV (reference sequence). V shed 4 bases, J shed 3 bases, and the junction held 8 bases outside the gene matches. The CDR3 DNA is TGTGCCAGCAGTTCTACCCCCCTAGCGGGAGGGACAGATACGCAGTATTTT. Protein product: CASSSTPLAGGTDTQYF.

The chain has TRBV12-3 or TRBV12-4 and TRBJ2-5, with TRBD1 matching 9 bases. The V segment lost 5 bases and the J segment 4 bases; nucleotides outside the gene matches: 14. CDR3 length: 17 residues. The chain's CDR3 is CASSLSWTGEIRETQYF. DNA for the CDR3: TGTGCCAGCAGTCTGAGCTGGACAGGGGAGATTAGAGAGACCCAGTACTTC.

As for this clonotype: This could be a read error, since a much larger clone is one nucleotide away. The genes are TRBV9 and TRBJ2-2, with D perhaps TRBD2 (5 bases). Looked up from germline, CDR1 is SGDLS and CDR2 is YYNGEE. CDR3 length: 12 amino acids. For the CDR3, the DNA is TGTGCCAGCAGCGTAGGCTCCGGGGAGCTGGTTTTT. Its protein is CASSVGSGELVF.

Notes on this clonotype: A read error may account for a junction end that differs from germline. The chain combines TRBV10-2 with TRBJ2-1, with D unclear. Germline CDR1 and CDR2: WSHSY and SAAADI. The CDR3 consists of 12 residues. The CDR3 is CAGSEMDNEQFF. CDR3 in DNA: TGCGCCGGCAGTGAGATGGACAATGAGCAGTTCTTC.

Many counts were recorded for this clonotype. The chain recombines TRBV4-1 with TRBJ1-1, with D possibly being TRBD1 (5 bases). Trimming removed 2 bases from V and 1 base from J, with 8 bases in between. The CDR3 contains 14 residues. CDR1 MGHRA and CDR2 YSYEKL come from the germline V gene. CDR3 protein: CASSQSTGNTEAFF. The DNA of the CDR3 is TGCGCCAGCAGCCAATCAACAGGGAACACTGAAGCTTTCTTT.

This clonotype was picked up many times. The chain couples TRBV12-3 or TRBV12-4 to TRBJ2-1, with 14 bases aligning to TRBD2. The CDR3 is 17 residues long. With 4 bases clipped from V and 9 bases from J, the junction kept 11 bases outside the gene matches. In nucleotides, the CDR3 is TGTGCCAGCAGTTCCCTTCTGGGACTAGCGGGAGAGAGTGAGCAGTTCTTC. It yields the protein CASSSLLGLAGESEQFF.

The chain couples TRBV23-1 to TRBJ1-4; tentatively, D is TRBD1 (6 bases). TRBV23-1 is identified as an open reading frame with a role that is uncertain. V lost 8 bases to trimming and J lost 0 bases, with 19 bases between them. This CDR3 region has 17 residues. CDR3 coding DNA: TGCGCCAGCGCCCGGAAGAGGGGGACTGCAACTAATGAAAAACTGTTTTTT. Translated, it gives CASARKRGTATNEKLFF.

This clonotype occurred many times. This rearrangement joins TRBV4-1 to TRBJ2-3, with 8 bases lining up with TRBD2. J was trimmed by 0 bases and V by 5 bases; bases with no gene match: 7. The CDR3 is made up of 16 amino acids. Germline assignment: CDR1 MGHRA and CDR2 YSYEKL. CDR3 protein: CASSAPASGSTDTQYF. Here the CDR3 DNA reads TGCGCCAGCAGCGCCCCCGCTAGCGGGAGCACAGATACGCAGTATTTT.

This clonotype showed up many times. The genes are TRBV4-3 and TRBJ2-3, with D hard to call. The CDR3 has 13 residues. V lost 2 bases, J lost 5 bases, and 8 bases lay in between. CDR1 is LGHNA and CDR2 is YSLEER in the germline V gene. In nucleotides, the CDR3 is TGCGCCAGCAGCCAATTCGCGGTAGATACGCAGTATTTT. It codes for CASSQFAVDTQYF.

This clonotype was counted at least ten times. The rearrangement uses TRBV27 and TRBJ1-1, with D unclear. V lost 1 base, J lost 1 base, and 4 bases lay in between. The CDR3 contains 13 residues. Germline V gene sequence: CDR1 MNHEY, CDR2 SMNVEV (reference sequence). The CDR3 region is CASSLLANTEAFF. For the CDR3, the DNA is TGTGCCAGCAGTTTATTGGCGAACACTGAAGCTTTCTTT.

This sequence joins TRBV5-4 and TRBJ2-1; D gene unclear. The CDR3 extends over 12 amino acids. V lost 1 base and J 6 bases, leaving 5 bases between the germline ends. Germline V gene data show CDR1 as SGHNT and CDR2 as YYREEE (reference sequence). DNA for the CDR3: TGTGCCAGCAGCTTGCGGGCCAATGAGCAGTTCTTC. Its protein is CASSLRANEQFF.

This clonotype was seen many times. This chain links TRBV3-1 with TRBJ1-2; no definite D call. V was cut by 3 bases and J by 4 bases, with 15 bases left in between. CDR3 size: 15 residues. Germline assignment: CDR1 LGHDT and CDR2 YNNKEL (reference sequence). CDR3 residues: CASSQTRWAVYGYTF. DNA for the CDR3: TGTGCCAGCAGCCAGACGCGTTGGGCAGTCTATGGCTACACCTTC.

This clonotype occurred many times. The chain employs TRBV30 and TRBJ1-1, with unresolved D. Germline values: CDR1 GTSNPN, CDR2 SVGIG (reference sequence). V lost 3 bases and J lost 2, with 7 bases in between. The CDR3 covers 12 residues. The CDR3 DNA sequence: TGTGCCTGGAGCGGGCTTAACACTGAAGCTTTCTTT. As protein: CAWSGLNTEAFF.